This T cell receptor beta chain stems from a study of T cell repertoires in cytomegalovirus infection. Study at large: Carrying CMV and the relevant HLA type showed in public TCR beta signatures. Study-wide findings and caveats: HLA-C-restricted CMV-specific TCR beta clonotypes prevailed in the ex vivo response.

TCRdb processed the reads anew with MiXCR; each CDR3 protein has one entry. The data hold some 560,000 distinct CDR3 sequences, with 40% observed a single time. In its sample, this clonotype was seen many times. Its antigen is not known. The receptor comes from a human donor in good health (CMV status not recorded). Some clones in this sample may be carry-over from other donors' samples. This specimen was cultured PBMCs, taken from culture after CMV antigen stimulation.

CDR3 in DNA: TGTGCCAGCAGCCCGAGCGGGAGTACAGATACGCAGTATTTT. It encodes CASSPSGSTDTQYF. This rearrangement joins TRBV12-3 or TRBV12-4 to TRBJ2-3; 8 bases are shared with TRBD2. V lost 6 bases, J lost 3 bases, and 5 bases stayed unmatched. The CDR3 spans 14 residues.